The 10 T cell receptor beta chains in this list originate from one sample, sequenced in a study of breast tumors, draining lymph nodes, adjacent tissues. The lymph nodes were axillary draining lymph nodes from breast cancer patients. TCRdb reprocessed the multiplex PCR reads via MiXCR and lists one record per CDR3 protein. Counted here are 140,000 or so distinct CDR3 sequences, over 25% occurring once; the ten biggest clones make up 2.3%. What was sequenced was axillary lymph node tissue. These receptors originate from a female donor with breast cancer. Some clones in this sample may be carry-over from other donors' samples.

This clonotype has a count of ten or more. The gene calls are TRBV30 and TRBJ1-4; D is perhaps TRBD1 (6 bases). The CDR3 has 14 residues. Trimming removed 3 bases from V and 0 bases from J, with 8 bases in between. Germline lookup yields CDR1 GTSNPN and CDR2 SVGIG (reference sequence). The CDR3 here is CAWRAGATNEKLFF. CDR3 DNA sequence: TGTGCCTGGAGAGCAGGGGCAACTAATGAAAAACTGTTTTTT.

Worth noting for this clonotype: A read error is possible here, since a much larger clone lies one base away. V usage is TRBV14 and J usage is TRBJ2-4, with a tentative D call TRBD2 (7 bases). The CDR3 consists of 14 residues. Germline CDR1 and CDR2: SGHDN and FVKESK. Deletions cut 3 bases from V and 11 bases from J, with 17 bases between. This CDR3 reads CASSHAGAGSVQYF. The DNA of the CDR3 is TGTGCCAGCAGCCATGCGGGGGCCGGCAGCGTTCAGTACTTC.

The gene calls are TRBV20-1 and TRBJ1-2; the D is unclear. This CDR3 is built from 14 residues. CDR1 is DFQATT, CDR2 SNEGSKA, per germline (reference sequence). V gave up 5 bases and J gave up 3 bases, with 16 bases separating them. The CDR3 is CSAPTIRRDYGYTF. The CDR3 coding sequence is TGCAGTGCTCCCACCATCAGGAGGGACTATGGCTACACCTTC.

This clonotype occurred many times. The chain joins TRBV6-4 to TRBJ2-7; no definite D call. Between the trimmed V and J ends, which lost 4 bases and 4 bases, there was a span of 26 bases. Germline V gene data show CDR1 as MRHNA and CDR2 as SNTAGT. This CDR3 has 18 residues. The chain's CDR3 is CASSVLPRHRKLLYEQYF. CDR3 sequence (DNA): TGTGCCAGCAGTGTCTTACCCCGACACCGCAAACTCCTTTACGAGCAGTACTTC.

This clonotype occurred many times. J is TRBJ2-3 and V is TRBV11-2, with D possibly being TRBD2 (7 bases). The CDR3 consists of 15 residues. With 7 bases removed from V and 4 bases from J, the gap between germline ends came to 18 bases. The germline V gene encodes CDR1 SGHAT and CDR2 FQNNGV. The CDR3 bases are TGTGCCAGCACCCAGAGGGGGGGGCGGGCAGATACGCAGTATTTT. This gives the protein CASTQRGGRADTQYF.

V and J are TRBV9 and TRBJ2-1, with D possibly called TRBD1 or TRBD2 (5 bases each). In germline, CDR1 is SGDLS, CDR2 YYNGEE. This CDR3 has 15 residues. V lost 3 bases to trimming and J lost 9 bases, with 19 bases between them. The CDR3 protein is CASSGEATAGTEQFF. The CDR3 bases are TGTGCCAGCAGCGGCGAAGCGACAGCCGGGACTGAGCAGTTCTTC.

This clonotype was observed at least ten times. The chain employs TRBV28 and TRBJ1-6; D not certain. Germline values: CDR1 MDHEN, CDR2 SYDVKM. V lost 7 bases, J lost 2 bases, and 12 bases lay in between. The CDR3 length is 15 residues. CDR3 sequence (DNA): TGTGCCAGCAAGTCGGCGAGCCCCTATAATTCACCCCTCCACTTT. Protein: CASKSASPYNSPLHF.

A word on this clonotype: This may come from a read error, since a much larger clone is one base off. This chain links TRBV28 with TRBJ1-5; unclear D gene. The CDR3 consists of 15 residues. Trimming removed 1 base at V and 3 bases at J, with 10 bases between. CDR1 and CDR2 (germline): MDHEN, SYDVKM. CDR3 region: CASSLSATLNQPQHF. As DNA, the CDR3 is TGTGCCAGCAGTTTATCGGCAACCCTCAATCAGCCCCAGCATTTT.

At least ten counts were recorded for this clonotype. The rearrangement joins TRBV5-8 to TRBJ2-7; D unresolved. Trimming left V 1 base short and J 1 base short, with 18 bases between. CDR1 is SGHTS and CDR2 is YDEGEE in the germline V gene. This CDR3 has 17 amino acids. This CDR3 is CASSLRLPGEPSYEQYV. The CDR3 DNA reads TGTGCCAGCAGCTTGCGCCTTCCGGGCGAACCTTCCTACGAGCAGTACGTC.

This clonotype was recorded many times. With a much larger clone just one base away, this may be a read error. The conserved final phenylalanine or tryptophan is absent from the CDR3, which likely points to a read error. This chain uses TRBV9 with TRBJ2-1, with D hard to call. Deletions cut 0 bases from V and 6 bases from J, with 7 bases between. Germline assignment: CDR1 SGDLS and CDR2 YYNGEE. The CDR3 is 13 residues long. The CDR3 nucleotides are TGTGCCAGCAGCGTAGGATCCGGCAATGAGCAGTTCTCC. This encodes CASSVGSGNEQFS.